In its sample, the clone carrying this T cell receptor (beta chain) was seen a few times. The data were taken from a study of blood T cell repertoires in COVID-19. Turning to the study itself: Sources were T cells, B-cell-depleted T cells, or PBMCs; the material itself was cDNA or gDNA.

In germline, CDR1 is SGHNT, CDR2 YYREEE (reference sequence). The J segment lost 2 bases and the V segment lost 1 base, leaving 3 bases of the junction unmatched. CDR3 size: 15 residues. Original handling: Amplification of reference gene primers was used by the study to estimate nucleated cell counts. Clones were read by immunoSEQ multiplex PCR, and TCRdb kept only the in-frame ones, dropping some. Clonal size and the V and J genes are those of that table, whereas D and trimming came from the DNA. The top ten clones hold 3% to 4.5% of a sample with 220,000 or so clones, roughly 84% of them seen once.

The chain recombines TRBV5-4 with TRBJ1-5; 7 nucleotides match TRBD1. The TCR sequence derives from a woman older than 75 with acute or convalescent COVID-19. Sequenced sample: peripheral blood. CDR3 in amino acids: CASSLQGTGNQPQHF. CDR3 in DNA: TGTGCCAGCAGCTTGCAGGGGACAGGCAATCAGCCCCAGCATTTT.